This T cell receptor beta chain is from a study of control samples from healthy donors and cancer patients. Clones were read by immunoSEQ multiplex PCR, and TCRdb kept only the in-frame ones, dropping some. The table lists around 190,000 clones, roughly nine tenths of them singletons. V was shortened by 3 bases and J by 0 bases, with 8 bases between the two germline ends. The CDR3 sequence is 15 residues long. Germline V gives CDR1 SGHAT, CDR2 FQNNGV. The sequenced material came from blood. This sequence originates from a man in his thirties or forties in good health. This sequence joins TRBV11-2 and TRBJ1-4, with no clear D. The CDR3 DNA reads as TGTGCCAGCAGCTTCGACGGACCAACTAATGAAAAACTGTTTTTT. Protein product: CASSFDGPTNEKLFF. Based on the CDR3 plus reference TRBV11-2 and TRBJ1-4, the full variable domain is EAGVAQSPRYKIIEKRQSVAFWCNPISGHATLYWYQQILGQGPKLLIQFQNNGVVDDSQLPKDRFSAERLKGVDSTLKIQPAKLEDSAVYLCASSFDGPTNEKLFFGSGTQLSVL.